This note documents a single TCR beta chain sequence. Its binding antigen is unknown. It has no much larger one-base neighbor in the sample; base qualities were not kept. The cysteine opens and the phenylalanine closes a CDR3 of 14 amino acids. Only CDR3 DNA remains: 42 bases, in frame from the first base. Trimming removed 3 bases from V and 4 bases from J; the gene matches leave 3 bases unexplained. Per the germline V gene, KGHDR is the CDR1 and SFDVKD is the CDR2. The data are from a study of blood T cell repertoires in COVID-19 (dated by TCRdb to 2020 to 2022). With respect to the entire study: Collaborator samples came from the United States, Italy and Spain and covered acute and convalescent phases of COVID-19. Where available, HLA class I and class II types were obtained from metadata supplied by the sample provider rather than from assay-based typing. The prospective study material was composed of cDNA or gDNA derived from T cells, B-cell-depleted T cells, or PBMCs. The samples were drawn from two sources: the first 160 participants of the ongoing ImmuneRACE study, and some 1,300 subjects contributed by 6 global collaborators. Subjects who had been exposed to COVID-19, were actively infected with it, or had recovered from it provided the deeply sampled blood TCRbeta repertoires that made up the dataset. Nearly every sample came with metadata listing a de-identified subject ID, COVID-19 status, age in years and sex. The repertoires were released in a freely available public database meant as a resource for research on the immune response to SARS-CoV-2. On the study overall, not on this receptor specifically: The amount of clinical and demographic metadata varied by source and participant and was provided uncurated.

TCRbeta CDR3 regions were amplified from genomic DNA using the immunoSEQ Assay, a bias-controlled multiplex PCR. The source study handled its data this way. Nucleated cell counts per sample were estimated from amplification of reference gene primers within the assay. Sequence reads were collapsed and filtered to measure the absolute abundance of every unique TCRbeta CDR3 rearrangement. For each sample, productive Simpson clonality was calculated as the square root of Simpson's diversity index across productive rearrangements. What TCRdb holds here is the immuneACCESS table cut down to in-frame rearrangements. Part of the clones is not present; checked against another copy, under half of the missing clones reflect an unresolved V gene, and the others are unexplained. The V and J calls and clone size were taken over from that table, and D and trimming were inferred from the DNA. Counted in this sample were some 350,000 clones; roughly 87% of them appeared once. Together, the top ten hold 2.5% to 3.5% of the sample.

Participants in the prospective study were aged roughly 18 to 95 years, lived in some 24 United States geographic areas, and enrolled through a virtual design. Cohort assignment in the prospective study relied on participant-reported clinical history from a screening survey and a study questionnaire. Recovered participants in ImmuneRACE Cohort 3 were defined by two consecutive negative NP/OP PCR tests, clearance by a healthcare professional, or resolution of symptoms. In the prospective study, mobile phlebotomists collected whole blood, serum and a nasopharyngeal or oropharyngeal swab from each participant. Participants in the prospective study had the option to provide additional blood draws and questionnaires over an approximately two-month period. Before DNA extraction, blood samples from the prospective study were shipped at room temperature or frozen.

Source material: PBMCs or T cells enriched from blood (not recorded which). The chain uses TRBV24-1 and TRBJ1-2; 8 middle bases align to TRBD1. The source of this sequence is a woman in her twenties or thirties who had recovered from COVID-19. The CDR3: CATSDTDRGYGYTF. The DNA reads as follows: TGTGCCACCAGTGATACCGACAGGGGCTATGGCTACACCTTC.